The entry below describes one TCR beta chain. Its antigen is still unknown. Germline V gene data show CDR1 as MDHEN and CDR2 as SYDVKM. V was pared by 4 bases and J by 5 bases, with 8 bases between. CDR3 length: 12 amino acids. TCRdb reprocessed the 5' RACE reads via MiXCR and lists one record per CDR3 protein. The sample yields tens of thousands of distinct CDR3 sequences, around a quarter seen once. Findings and caveats of the study: Whole repertoires were not studied in the larger cohort, only one V-J beta rearrangement.

The sequenced material came from tumor-infiltrating memory CD4+ T cells sorted from the breast tumor. Subset given: memory CD4+ T cells, CD4+CD45RO+CD25-. The receptor was isolated from a female donor with breast cancer. V is TRBV28 and J is TRBJ2-5; D remains ambiguous. The CDR3 sequence is CASSSPPETQYF. DNA of the CDR3: TGTGCCAGCAGTTCACCCCCGGAGACCCAGTACTTC.